Shown below are 29 T cell receptor beta chains from a single sample sequenced in a study of T cells expressing NK-cell markers. From its re-call of the 5' RACE reads, TCRdb lists each CDR3 protein once, without DNA. Its table records about 260,000 distinct CDR3 sequences. The source material was blood T cells: a sorted CD56 or NKG2C T cell subset, CD4+ or CD8+ T cells, or bulk PBMC T cells (not recorded which). Every receptor here comes from a man aged 18 to 35 in good health.

The rearrangement links TRBV12-3 or TRBV12-4 to TRBJ1-4. This CDR3 contains 15 residues. The CDR3 reads CASSLKWAQNEKLFF.

CDR3 sequence reads: CASSVDRHTEAFF. V usage is TRBV9 and J usage is TRBJ1-1; TCRdb reports TRBD1, a call that lacks DNA to check it against. Per germline, CDR1 SGDLS and CDR2 YYNGEE. This CDR3 has 13 amino acids.

V is TRBV20-1 and J is TRBJ2-3; as DNA is missing, the TRBD1 call by TCRdb cannot be tested. This CDR3 contains 15 residues. The V gene's germline CDR1 is DFQATT and CDR2 SNEGSKA (reference sequence). The CDR3 here is CSAREARPQTDTQYF.

V and J are TRBV7-2 and TRBJ2-2; TCRdb reports TRBD1, a call that lacks DNA to check it against. Germline V gene sequence: CDR1 SGHTA, CDR2 FQGNSA. This CDR3 contains 16 residues. The CDR3 reads CASSSTGVANTGELFF.

The chain carries TRBV7-2 and TRBJ1-6; TCRdb selects TRBD1, and the lack of DNA leaves this call unchecked. CDR3 length equals 16 residues. Germline CDR1 SGHTA, CDR2 FQGNSA. The CDR3 is CASSAGQGTYNSPLHF.

This sequence joins TRBV18 and TRBJ1-1; absent DNA, TCRdb's TRBD1 call cannot be checked. The CDR3 length is 14 residues. Germline-derived CDR1 and CDR2 are KGHSH and LQKENI. The CDR3: CASSQTSTGAEAFF.

This chain connects TRBV5-1 to TRBJ2-1; TCRdb reports TRBD2, a call that lacks DNA to check it against. Per germline, CDR1 SGHRS and CDR2 YFSETQ. There are 15 residues in the CDR3. The CDR3: CASSLTLAVTNEQFF.

The chain links TRBV7-6 to TRBJ2-3. The CDR3 runs 15 residues. Germline V gives CDR1 SGHVS, CDR2 FNYEAQ. The CDR3 sequence is CASSLAGERTDTQYF.

The gene calls are TRBV7-8 and TRBJ2-3; TCRdb picks TRBD1, but there is no DNA to check that call. This CDR3 is built from 16 residues. Per the germline V gene, CDR1 is SGHVS and CDR2 is FQNEAQ. This chain's CDR3 is CASSLSDRTSTDTQYF.

The rearrangement links TRBV5-1 to TRBJ2-3; TCRdb names TRBD1, which stays unverified in the absence of DNA. The CDR3 loop spans 14 amino acids. Germline values: CDR1 SGHRS, CDR2 YFSETQ. The CDR3 sequence is CASSRLGTPDTQYF.

The rearrangement joins TRBV5-1 to TRBJ2-1; the D call of TRBD2 rests on TCRdb alone, since no DNA is present to check it. Germline V gives CDR1 SGHRS, CDR2 YFSETQ. The CDR3 covers 14 residues. CDR3 region: CASSENGRPNEQFF.

V gene TRBV4-2 combines with J gene TRBJ2-3. Germline V CDR1 and CDR2: LGHNA, YNFKEQ. The CDR3 is 13 amino acids. The CDR3 sequence: CASSPNPADTQYF.

The chain joins TRBV7-9 to TRBJ1-5. Germline values: CDR1 SEHNR, CDR2 FQNEAQ (reference sequence). This CDR3 has 15 amino acids. The chain's CDR3 is CASSFAGVSNQPQHF.

The chain joins TRBV6-5 to TRBJ1-2; as DNA is missing, the TRBD1 call by TCRdb cannot be tested. The CDR3 sequence is 13 residues long. Germline CDR1 MNHEY, CDR2 SVGAGI. The CDR3 sequence: CASSYRGREGYTF.

The genes are TRBV5-6 and TRBJ2-1. CDR3 size: 15 residues. Germline CDR1 is SGHDT and CDR2 is YYEEEE. This CDR3 is CASSLATTAHNEQFF. Filled out from reference TRBV5-6 and TRBJ2-1, the complete variable domain reads DAGVTQSPTHLIKTRGQQVTLRCSPKSGHDTVSWYQQALGQGPQFIFQYYEEEERQRGNFPDRFSGHQFPNYSSELNVNALLLGDSALYLCASSLATTAHNEQFFGPGTRLTVL.

CDR3 protein: CASSLAPGSQNIQYF. J is TRBJ2-4 and V is TRBV5-4; TCRdb names TRBD1, which stays unverified in the absence of DNA. This CDR3 has 15 residues. Germline values: CDR1 SGHNT, CDR2 YYREEE (reference sequence). The full variable domain, rest sourced from reference TRBV5-4 and TRBJ2-4, is ETGVTQSPTHLIKTRGQQVTLRCSSQSGHNTVSWYQQALGQGPQFIFQYYREEENGRGNFPPRFSGLQFPNYSSELNVNALELDDSALYLCASSLAPGSQNIQYFGAGTRLSVL.

The chain joins TRBV3-1 to TRBJ2-1; the TCRdb call, TRBD2, lacks DNA for checking. This CDR3 has 13 amino acids. Germline loops: CDR1 LGHDT, CDR2 YNNKEL (reference sequence). Here the CDR3 reads CASSPSGSFEQFF.

V usage is TRBV12-3 or TRBV12-4 and J usage is TRBJ2-3; TCRdb's D gene call, TRBD1, goes unchecked for lack of DNA. The CDR3 is 17 amino acids. The CDR3 reads CASSQNMGGVSTDTQYF.

V gene TRBV12-2 combines with J gene TRBJ2-5; TCRdb selects TRBD1, and the lack of DNA leaves this call unchecked. TRBV12-2 is labeled a pseudogene. The CDR3 has 15 amino acids. The CDR3 loop reads CASPNARDTQETQYF.

V and J are TRBV10-2 and TRBJ2-1; the D call of TRBD1 rests on TCRdb alone, since no DNA is present to check it. The germline gives CDR1 WSHSY, CDR2 SAAADI. CDR3 length: 16 amino acids. The CDR3 protein is CASSETRQGLYHEQFF.

The chain links TRBV6-1 to TRBJ2-2; as DNA is missing, the TRBD1 call by TCRdb cannot be tested. This CDR3 is 14 amino acids long. Germline values: CDR1 MNHNS, CDR2 SASEGT. The CDR3 region is CASNDRGRAGELFF.

The chain joins TRBV10-3 to TRBJ1-2. In germline, CDR1 is ENHRY, CDR2 SYGVKD. The CDR3 sequence is 13 residues long. The CDR3 reads CAISELLDNGYTF.

The chain combines TRBV4-3 with TRBJ2-1; the D call from TCRdb, TRBD2, cannot be confirmed without DNA. The CDR3 covers 16 residues. The germline V gene has CDR1 LGHNA and CDR2 YSLEER. The CDR3 loop is CASSQVGGSGIYEQFF.

This rearrangement joins TRBV7-2 to TRBJ2-7; the D call of TRBD2 rests on TCRdb alone, since no DNA is present to check it. The CDR3 runs 15 residues. Germline V gene lookup returns CDR1 SGHTA and CDR2 FQGNSA. The CDR3 spells CASSPRTSGPYEQYF.

This chain connects TRBV28 to TRBJ2-5; no DNA is available, so the TRBD2 call from TCRdb remains unchecked. Germline CDR1 is MDHEN and CDR2 is SYDVKM. This CDR3 is 15 amino acids long. The CDR3 sequence: CASTRTSGNKETQYF.

The V and J genes are TRBV5-6 and TRBJ2-1. This CDR3 contains 15 residues. The V gene's germline CDR1 is SGHDT and CDR2 YYEEEE. The CDR3 protein is CASSLFRLVGDEQFF.

CDR3 region: CASGRGNLASGRVDEQFF. The gene calls are TRBV12-5 and TRBJ2-1; TCRdb's D gene call, TRBD2, goes unchecked for lack of DNA. The CDR3 has 18 residues. CDR1 is LGHNT and CDR2 is FRNRAP in the germline V gene.

V and J are TRBV7-3 and TRBJ2-1; absent DNA, TCRdb's TRBD1 call cannot be checked. Germline lookup yields CDR1 SGHTA and CDR2 FQGTGA. This CDR3 contains 14 residues. CDR3 residues: CASSLGSRQDEQFF.

The chain uses TRBV7-2 and TRBJ1-1. The germline gives CDR1 SGHTA, CDR2 FQGNSA. This CDR3 is built from 13 residues. The CDR3 reads CASGRGVAPEAFF.